This entry lists 25 T cell receptor beta chains sequenced from one sample in a study of control samples from healthy donors and cancer patients. Generated by immunoSEQ multiplex PCR, the TCRdb table keeps only in-frame clones and is missing some. The top ten hold almost 1.5% of the sample, which has roughly 170,000 clones, around 93% seen once. Sequenced: blood. Receptors were obtained from a young man in good health.

DNA for the CDR3: TGTGCCAGCAGCCCCACGACAATGGGCGGGGAGCTGTTTTTT. Its protein product is CASSPTTMGGELFF. This chain connects TRBV3-1 (or the pseudogene TRBV3-2) to TRBJ2-2; D is uncertain. CDR3 length: 14 amino acids. Germline V CDR1 and CDR2: LGHDT, YNNKEL (reference sequence). Trimming removed 4 bases at V and 7 bases at J, with 13 bases between.

The CDR3: CASSSQDYSRYNEQFF. The CDR3 DNA reads as TGTGCCAGTAGTTCCCAGGACTACAGCCGTTACAATGAGCAGTTCTTC. The genes are TRBV19 and TRBJ2-1, with D maybe TRBD2 (6 bases). Germline values: CDR1 LNHDA, CDR2 SQIVND (reference sequence). The CDR3 runs 16 residues. V was clipped by 5 bases and J by 4 bases, with 18 bases between them.

The V call is TRBV3-1 (or the pseudogene TRBV3-2), the J call TRBJ1-4, with D uncertain. Trimming removed 5 bases at V and 14 bases at J, with 18 bases between. CDR3 length: 13 amino acids. Germline V gene data show CDR1 as LGHDT and CDR2 as YNNKEL (reference sequence). CDR3 bases: TGTGCCAGCAGCAATCCTCTCAGGCCGGGGCTGTTTTTT. It yields the protein CASSNPLRPGLFF.

V is TRBV7-8 and J is TRBJ1-1; 10 bases fit TRBD1. CDR3 length: 15 residues. Looked up from germline, CDR1 is SGHVS and CDR2 is FQNEAQ. The J segment lost 8 bases and the V segment lost 5 bases, leaving 11 bases of the junction unmatched. In DNA, the CDR3 is TGTGCCAGCAGCCCACGTCCGACAGGGGGCGAGGAAGCTTTCTTT. It yields the protein CASSPRPTGGEEAFF.

The chain employs TRBV12-3 or TRBV12-4 and TRBJ1-5; weak D call: TRBD1 (5 bases). CDR3 length: 13 residues. V shed 3 bases and J shed 7 bases, with 10 bases lying between them. In DNA form, the CDR3 reads TGTGCCAGCAGTTTTGGGGGAGGACAGCCCCAGCATTTT. This gives the protein CASSFGGGQPQHF.

The CDR3 sequence is CASSLTGQTNTEAFF. DNA for the CDR3: TGTGCCAGCAGCCTGACCGGACAGACGAACACTGAAGCTTTCTTT. V is TRBV3-1 (or the pseudogene TRBV3-2) and J is TRBJ1-1, with D perhaps matching TRBD1 (6 bases). This CDR3 has 15 residues. V was shortened by 4 bases and J by 1 base, with 13 bases between the two germline ends. The germline CDR1 and CDR2 sequences are LGHDT and YNNKEL (reference sequence).

The chain is built from TRBV2 and TRBJ2-1; D is unclear. CDR3 size: 11 residues. V was shortened by 5 bases and J by 3 bases, with 2 bases between the two germline ends. In germline, CDR1 is SNHLY, CDR2 FYNNEI. The CDR3 DNA is TGTGCCAGCAGTAACTACAATGAGCAGTTCTTC. It translates to CASSNYNEQFF.

This rearrangement joins TRBV11-1 to TRBJ2-2; D might be TRBD1 (6 bases). Germline V CDR1 and CDR2: SGHAT, FQDESV (reference sequence). Trimming stripped 5 bases from V and 5 bases from J, with 12 bases between. The length of the CDR3 is 14 residues. The chain's CDR3 is CASSDRQGTGELFF. DNA for the CDR3: TGTGCCAGCAGCGACCGCCAGGGGACCGGGGAGCTGTTTTTT.

V gene TRBV5-1 combines with J gene TRBJ1-6; 7 positions agree with TRBD1. The CDR3 contains 16 residues. CDR1 is SGHRS and CDR2 is YFSETQ in the germline V gene. J lost 0 bases, V lost 4 bases, and 4 bases had no gene match. The CDR3 here is CASSLTGSSYNSPLHF. The DNA for the CDR3 is TGCGCCAGCAGCCTGACAGGGAGCTCCTATAATTCACCCCTCCACTTT. Full variable domain (outside the CDR3, taken from reference TRBV5-1 and TRBJ1-6): KAGVTQTPRYLIKTRGQQVTLSCSPISGHRSVSWYQQTPGQGLQFLFEYFSETQRNKGNFPGRFSGRQFSNSRSEMNVSTLELGDSALYLCASSLTGSSYNSPLHFGNGTRLTVT.

The V and J genes are TRBV10-1 and TRBJ2-5, with a weak D call TRBD1 (6 bases). From germline, CDR1 is WNHNN and CDR2 SYGVQD (reference sequence). This CDR3 is 13 amino acids long. The germline V and J ends were trimmed by 5 bases and 5 bases, with 12 bases remaining between them. The CDR3 DNA reads TGCGCCAGCAGTCCCACAGGGCAGGAGACCCAGTACTTC. It yields the protein CASSPTGQETQYF.

The chain combines TRBV30 with TRBJ2-2; 8 nucleotides align to TRBD2. The CDR3 is 15 residues long. In germline, CDR1 is GTSNPN, CDR2 SVGIG (reference sequence). J lost 2 bases, V lost 1 base, and 3 bases had no gene match. Here the CDR3 reads CAWSATSDNTGELFF. In DNA, the CDR3 is TGTGCCTGGAGTGCGACTAGCGATAACACCGGGGAGCTGTTTTTT.

CDR3 DNA: TGCGCCAGCAGCATTGAGGGCCGCGAAACGAATGAGCAGTTCTTC. Amino acids: CASSIEGRETNEQFF. V and J are TRBV4-1 and TRBJ2-1; tentative D call: TRBD2 (5 bases). The CDR3 runs 15 residues. Trimming pared 5 bases from V and 7 bases from J, leaving 18 bases between. The germline CDR1 and CDR2 sequences are MGHRA and YSYEKL.

The V and J genes are TRBV3-1 (or the pseudogene TRBV3-2) and TRBJ1-1, with D perhaps matching TRBD1 (6 bases). Trimming removed 2 bases from V and 10 bases from J, with 11 bases in between. The CDR3 loop spans 12 amino acids. The V gene's germline CDR1 is LGHDT and CDR2 YNNKEL (reference sequence). The CDR3 bases are TGTGCCAGCAGCCAAAGGGGGAGGATAGCTTTCTTT. It specifies CASSQRGRIAFF.

This chain uses TRBV19 with TRBJ1-1; D is unclear. V was shortened by 3 bases and J by 7 bases, with 9 bases between the two germline ends. Germline loops: CDR1 LNHDA, CDR2 SQIVND (reference sequence). The CDR3 has 12 residues. The CDR3 here is CASSIGEVEAFF. CDR3 bases: TGTGCCAGTAGTATCGGAGAAGTTGAAGCTTTCTTT.

The CDR3 reads CASSGPRQGANGELFF. CDR3 nucleotide sequence: TGTGCCAGCAGTGGACCTAGACAGGGGGCTAATGGTGAACTGTTTTTT. The chain carries TRBV6-1 and TRBJ1-4; 10 positions match TRBD1. The V gene end was trimmed by 4 bases and the J gene end by 12 bases; junction bases not matched to a gene: 14. In germline, CDR1 is MNHNS, CDR2 SASEGT. This CDR3 is built from 16 residues.

This clone has a handful of counts. The chain uses TRBV21-1 and TRBJ1-4; the table gives TRBD1 as D, unverified against the DNA. TRBV21-1 is designated a pseudogene. CDR3 length: 19 residues. CDR3 sequence (DNA): TGTGCCAGCAGCAAGTATGGGGGACAGGGGCTTTCATTTTGTGAAAAACTGTTTTTT. It yields the protein CASSKYGGQGLSFCEKLFF.

The sample holds a few counts of this clone. The chain combines TRBV18 with TRBJ1-1; 9 bases fit TRBD1. The CDR3 contains 14 residues. In germline, CDR1 is KGHSH, CDR2 LQKENI. After removal of 4 bases from V and 6 bases from J, the junction contained 6 bases not matched to a gene. CDR3 in DNA: TGTGCCAGCTCACGAGCCGGGACAGGGTCTGAAGCTTTCTTT. This codes for CASSRAGTGSEAFF.

The chain has TRBV5-1 and TRBJ1-1; maybe TRBD1 (6 bases). The V and J ends lost 0 bases and 3 bases respectively, with 9 bases between them. The CDR3 spans 14 residues. The V gene's germline CDR1 is SGHRS and CDR2 YFSETQ. Here the CDR3 reads CASSLAGADTEAFF. The CDR3, as DNA: TGCGCCAGCAGCTTGGCAGGGGCGGACACTGAAGCTTTCTTT.

The rearrangement joins TRBV18 to TRBJ2-7, with 11 bases identical to TRBD1. Germline trimming cut 3 bases from V and 5 bases from J; bases unmatched to any gene: 12. The length of the CDR3 is 17 residues. In germline, CDR1 is KGHSH, CDR2 LQKENI. The chain's CDR3 is CASSPQAPGQGGDEQYF. Here the CDR3 DNA reads TGTGCCAGCTCACCGCAAGCGCCGGGACAGGGGGGAGACGAGCAGTACTTC. Combining the CDR3 with reference TRBV18 and TRBJ2-7 gives the whole variable domain NAGVMQNPRHLVRRRGQEARLRCSPMKGHSHVYWYRQLPEEGLKFMVYLQKENIIDESGMPKERFSAEFPKEGPSILRIQQVVRGDSAAYFCASSPQAPGQGGDEQYFGPGTRLTVT.

The chain joins TRBV6-5 to TRBJ2-2; no clear D gene. The germline V and J ends were trimmed by 0 bases and 7 bases, with 12 bases remaining between them. Germline V lookup: CDR1 MNHEY, CDR2 SVGAGI. This CDR3 is 15 amino acids long. CDR3 loop: CASSYSDRTGGELFF. DNA for the CDR3: TGTGCCAGCAGTTACTCGGACCGGACGGGCGGGGAGCTGTTTTTT.

The chain has TRBV7-9 and TRBJ1-1; D is unclear. The germline CDR1 and CDR2 sequences are SEHNR and FQNEAQ (reference sequence). With 5 bases removed from V and 1 base from J, the gap between germline ends came to 11 bases. The CDR3 spans 14 residues. CDR3 bases: TGTGCCAGCAGCCCCCGGGCACAGAACACTGAAGCTTTCTTT. This gives the protein CASSPRAQNTEAFF.

This clone was detected once. V and J are TRBV28 and TRBJ1-5; unclear D gene. V lost 5 bases, J lost 0 bases, and 8 bases lay in between. Germline CDR1 MDHEN, CDR2 SYDVKM. The CDR3 runs to 14 residues. DNA of the CDR3: TGTGCCAGCAGTCAATGGGATAGCAATCAGCCCCAGCATTTT. Protein product: CASSQWDSNQPQHF.

The chain recombines TRBV10-3 with TRBJ1-3; tentative D call: TRBD1 (5 bases). CDR1 ENHRY and CDR2 SYGVKD come from the germline V gene. This CDR3 region has 14 residues. Between the trimmed V and J ends, which lost 10 bases and 4 bases, there was a span of 17 bases. CDR3 nucleotides: TGTGCCACTCAAACCTCAGGGTCCGGAAACACCATATATTTT. Translated, it gives CATQTSGSGNTIYF.

This clone was detected only a few times. The V call is TRBV2, the J call TRBJ2-3; TRBD2 matches 10 bases. Unmatched junction bases numbered 12, after V lost 8 bases and J lost 4 bases. The CDR3 runs to 16 residues. CDR1 and CDR2 (germline): SNHLY, FYNNEI. CDR3 sequence: CASGTVAGGVADTQYF. As DNA, the CDR3 is TGTGCCAGCGGAACCGTAGCGGGGGGCGTGGCAGATACGCAGTATTTT.

This chain uses TRBV19 with TRBJ2-7; the D gene is possibly TRBD1 (6 bases). V lost 3 bases and J lost 0, with 15 bases in between. Per germline, CDR1 LNHDA and CDR2 SQIVND (reference sequence). The CDR3 contains 16 residues. CDR3 in DNA: TGTGCCAGTAGTATCAGGCAGGGGCTGAGCTCCTACGAGCAGTACTTC. It specifies CASSIRQGLSSYEQYF.